The clone carrying this T cell receptor beta chain came up a few times. TCRdb re-analysed the RT-PCR reads in MiXCR, keeping a single row per CDR3 protein. The table has fewer than 800,000 distinct CDR3 sequences, 13% to 15% seen once. This CDR3 region has 16 residues. The germline V and J ends were trimmed by 5 bases and 8 bases, with 22 bases remaining between them. Germline V gene lookup returns CDR1 SGHTA and CDR2 FQGNSA. The rearrangement joins TRBV7-2 to TRBJ2-1; maybe TRBD2 (6 bases). This clonotype originated in a female donor in good health, serving as a healthy control. The sequenced sample consisted of memory CD4+ T cells from blood. CDR3: CASSPSSAGRTDEQFF. The DNA of the CDR3 is TGTGCCAGCAGCCCTTCTAGCGCAGGACGGACCGATGAGCAGTTCTTC. The variable domain in full, completed from reference TRBV7-2 and TRBJ2-1, reads GAGVSQSPSNKVTEKGKDVELRCDPISGHTALYWYRQSLGQGLEFLIYFQGNSAPDKSGLPSDRFSAERTGGSVSTLTIQRTQQEDSAVYLCASSPSSAGRTDEQFFGPGTRLTVL.